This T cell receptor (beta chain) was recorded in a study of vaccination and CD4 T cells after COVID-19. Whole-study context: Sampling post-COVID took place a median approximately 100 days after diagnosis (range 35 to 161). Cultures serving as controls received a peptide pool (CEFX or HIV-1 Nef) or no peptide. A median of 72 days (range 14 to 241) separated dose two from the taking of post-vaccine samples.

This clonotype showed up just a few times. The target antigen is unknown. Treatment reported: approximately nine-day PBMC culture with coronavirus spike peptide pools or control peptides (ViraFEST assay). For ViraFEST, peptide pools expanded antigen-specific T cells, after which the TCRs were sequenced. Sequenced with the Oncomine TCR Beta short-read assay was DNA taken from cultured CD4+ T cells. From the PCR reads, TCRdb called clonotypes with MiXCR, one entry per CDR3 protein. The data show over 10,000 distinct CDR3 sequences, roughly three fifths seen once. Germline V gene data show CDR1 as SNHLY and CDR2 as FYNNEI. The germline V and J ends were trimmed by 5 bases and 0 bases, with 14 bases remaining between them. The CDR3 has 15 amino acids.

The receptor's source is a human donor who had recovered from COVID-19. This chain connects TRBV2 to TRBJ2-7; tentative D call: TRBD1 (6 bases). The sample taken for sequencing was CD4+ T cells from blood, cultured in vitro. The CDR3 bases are TGTGCCAGCAGTTTAACCGGGACACACTCCTACGAGCAGTACTTC. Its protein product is CASSLTGTHSYEQYF.